The rows below give T cell receptor beta chains drawn from one sample of a study of shared clonotypes between healthy human individuals. Sequencing was performed with immunoSEQ multiplex PCR; in TCRdb, only in-frame clones are kept and a portion is missing. Of 1.5 million to 2.5 million clones listed, less than 95% are singletons. The sequenced material came from naive CD8+ T cells sorted from blood. These receptors were collected from a young man in good health. Both conserved end residues are part of each CDR3. The D gene is left open where the match is weak.

j_gene	d_gene	v_gene	CDR3aa
TRBJ1-2	TRBD1	TRBV15	CATSRDRGTVNYGYTF
TRBJ2-7	-	TRBV6-6	CASSPETGASYEQYF
TRBJ2-7	-	TRBV10-3	CAISERNILGPEQYF
TRBJ1-2	-	TRBV6-5	CASSPTGTVNYGYTF
TRBJ2-5	TRBD2	TRBV6-6	CASSPLAGGPAAQYF
TRBJ2-3	TRBD2	TRBV5-1	CASSFIILGLANTDTQYF
TRBJ2-3	-	TRBV27	CASSWGRTDTQYF
TRBJ2-2	TRBD1	TRBV6-5	CASSASGGGELFF
TRBJ2-7	-	TRBV5-4	CASSLGLWSYEQYF
TRBJ2-7	-	TRBV5-6	CASSLLAGEMREQYF
TRBJ1-5	-	TRBV10-3	CAISDPGGPYSNQPQHF